The 6 T cell receptor beta chains below come from one sample, sequenced in a study of cytotoxic CD8 clonotypes in ibrutinib-treated CLL. Using immunoSEQ multiplex PCR, the repertoire was profiled, and TCRdb retains in-frame clones only, with some absent. The sample yields roughly 58,000 clones, roughly 54% seen once. Specimen: PBMCs, collected at disease progression, from a patient treated with ibrutinib. These receptors all stem from a human donor with chronic lymphocytic leukemia.

The gene calls are TRBV9 and TRBJ2-3; D is ambiguous. The CDR3 covers 14 residues. Germline loops: CDR1 SGDLS, CDR2 YYNGEE. V shed 1 base and J shed 2 bases, with 8 bases lying between them. The CDR3 bases are TGTGCCAGCAGCGTACTCCCCATCACAGATACGCAGTATTTT. Amino acids: CASSVLPITDTQYF.

The V and J genes are TRBV19 and TRBJ1-1, with 9 nucleotides matching TRBD1. J lost 5 bases, V lost 7 bases, and 8 bases had no gene match. CDR3 length: 14 amino acids. Germline V gives CDR1 LNHDA, CDR2 SQIVND (reference sequence). In DNA form, the CDR3 reads TGTGCCAGTACCCGTACAGGGGGCTGGACTGAAGCTTTCTTT. It specifies CASTRTGGWTEAFF.

The gene calls are TRBV19 and TRBJ2-7; weak D call: TRBD1 (7 bases). CDR1 is LNHDA and CDR2 is SQIVND in the germline V gene (reference sequence). Trimming pared 5 bases from V and 6 bases from J, leaving 20 bases between. The CDR3 contains 15 residues. CDR3 sequence: CASSSGTVSAGEQYF. The CDR3, as DNA: TGTGCCAGTAGTTCAGGGACAGTCTCAGCGGGCGAGCAGTACTTC. Using reference TRBV19 and TRBJ2-7 for the parts outside the CDR3, the full variable domain is DGGITQSPKYLFRKEGQNVTLSCEQNLNHDAMYWYRQDPGQGLRLIYYSQIVNDFQKGDIAEGYSVSREKKESFPLTVTSAQKNPTAFYLCASSSGTVSAGEQYFGPGTRLTVT.

The chain is built from TRBV19 and TRBJ2-5; 10 positions match TRBD2. The germline V gene encodes CDR1 LNHDA and CDR2 SQIVND (reference sequence). The V segment lost 6 bases and the J segment 5 bases; nucleotides outside the gene matches: 6. CDR3 size: 14 residues. The CDR3 loop is CASSASGGKETQYF. The CDR3 DNA reads as TGTGCCAGTAGCGCTAGCGGGGGAAAGGAGACCCAGTACTTC.

In this sample, this clone turned up a few times. The rearrangement uses TRBV2 and TRBJ2-7; TRBD2 aligns across 8 bases. V gave up 7 bases and J gave up 3 bases; unmatched junction bases: 8. Germline V gives CDR1 SNHLY, CDR2 FYNNEI. The CDR3 runs to 14 residues. Here the CDR3 reads CASKVETSVYEQYF. In nucleotides, the CDR3 is TGTGCCAGCAAGGTGGAGACTAGCGTCTACGAGCAGTACTTC.

The V gene is TRBV21-1, the J gene TRBJ2-7; the table's D call of TRBD1 was not tested on the DNA. TRBV21-1 is designated a pseudogene. The CDR3 contains 14 residues. The chain's CDR3 is CASSKVGRAYEQYF. CDR3 in DNA: TGTGCCAGCAGCAAAGTGGGCAGGGCGTACGAGCAGTACTTC.